What follows is one TCR beta chain and its context. This clone's antigen is unknown. No much larger clonotype is one base removed from it; base qualities were not supplied. The data derive from a study of cytomegalovirus exposure and HLA in healthy donors (dated by TCRdb to 2016 to 2017). Turning to the overall study: An earlier analysis of approximately 640 of the donors reported roughly 270 Gb of sequence data and 117 million unique TCR beta sequences from 150 million to 200 million T cells. In the later analysis, no new phenotypic data were used to find candidate immune exposures; instead, reliance was placed on TCR beta sequences and their occurrence across donors. In a later genetic analysis, genome-wide SNP genotypes for about 55% of the 666 donors were used, and that subset was treated as a discovery cohort. All discovery cohort repertoires had been generated using a single sequencing platform. About 320 gigabases of sequencing data and some 85 million unique TCR sequences were included in an early release covering about 700 HLA-typed donors. Donor age, sex, ethnicity and CMV serostatus were compiled together with the repertoire data. To decide whether each TCR beta V gene segment behaved as functional or pseudogenic, an earlier analysis of nearly 600 of the donors relied on high-throughput TCR beta sequencing. Among the roughly 410 genotyped donors, around 81% belonged to the genetic ancestry cluster associated with self-reported Caucasian donors. The study aimed to test whether signatures of past pathogen exposure could be identified by cataloging public T cell receptors. To predict cytomegalovirus infection status, the study brought together high-throughput TCR immunosequencing, statistical association of individual TCRs with disease status, and machine learning. Four or five DR-DQ haplotypes were handled as single units for association and clustering because linkage in the cohort was strong. Class I and class II HLA loci were covered by the typing at four-digit resolution. The number of typed donors differed by locus: about 620-630 for A, B, C, DRB1 and DQB1; approximately 520 for DQA1; 606 for DPA1; and approximately 450 for DPB1. Using immunosequencing, the study profiled T cell repertoires from some 670 subjects and related those repertoires to cytomegalovirus serostatus. A later analysis re-analyzed previously published TCR beta repertoires from approximately 670 donors and added high-resolution HLA genotyping to study TCR occurrence patterns. Across approximately 400 genotyped donors of the cohort, an average of about 240,000 unique TCR beta nucleotide sequences per donor were sequenced, and roughly a sixth of those sequences were non-productive. Besides the first cohort of 500 to 700 subjects, a separate validation cohort made up of around 120 different subjects was used. On the study overall, not on this receptor specifically: A further reported finding was that TCR beta sequences accurately predicted the HLA-A and HLA-B alleles for most subjects in the first cohort. At a false discovery rate of 0.05, a later analysis linked 16,951 TCR beta sequences to specific HLA alleles. According to a later analysis, TCR association rates differed among HLA loci, with DRB1 alleles showing the most associated TCRs and HLA-C alleles showing the fewest. This cohort had only TCR beta chains sequenced, and the lack of alpha or paired-chain data limited which features could be detected. A total of 164 TCR beta chains were listed by the study as associated with cytomegalovirus. Broadly in line with IMGT annotations, most TCR beta V segments showed up in productive rearrangements about 87% or about 30% of the time in an earlier analysis of approximately 600 of the donors. In a later genetic analysis, fewer N-insertions in productive TCRs were reported among donors in an Asian-associated ancestry cluster than the approximately 630-donor mean. Assigning TCR associations to individual alleles was difficult when HLA alleles, especially DR and DQ, strongly co-occurred. Because HLA typing was unavailable for some donors at each locus, only the typed subset was used in association tests. In both the original and validation cohorts, the classifier was reported to diagnose cytomegalovirus status with high specificity and sensitivity. V-gene and J-gene trimming of TCR beta chains was associated with a missense DCLRE1C variant in a later genetic analysis, and the association was replicated in an independent cohort. Several of the top co-occurrence clusters appeared to be linked to parvovirus B19, influenza, CMV and Epstein-Barr virus, according to a later analysis. A few of the identified cytomegalovirus-associated TCR beta chains were confirmed in vitro to be specific for cytomegalovirus antigens. In a later analysis, most CMV-associated TCR beta chains were found to appear HLA-restricted, with HLA associations seemingly driven largely by CMV exposure. In a later analysis, HLA-associated TCR beta chains were found to be more clonally expanded and to have lower generation probabilities than equally common non-associated chains. Linkage disequilibrium might explain the correlated functional status among segregating V segments, but an unknown experimental factor could not be ruled out. Roughly 15 rarely observed V segments, including chromosome 9 orphons, were excluded from the earlier analysis of about 600 of the donors because counts were too low. Sequencing depth was assumed to be roughly uniform across donors in the presence/absence analyses, though that assumption may not hold. CMV serostatus was the only immune exposure information available for the cohort. It was suggested by the authors that the approach could potentially be generalized to other disease states and immunological phenotypes. Most TCR sequences were seen in very few donors, while some public TCRs were found in many individuals. The sequencing pipeline was judged likely to have produced a cluster of highly shared sequence variants as a technical artifact.

The cohort consisted of some 730 healthy bone marrow donors. At the time of sampling, all cohort members were nominally healthy, though unrecorded immune exposures were likely present. The donor tested CMV seropositive and was one of the 289 seropositive cohort members. A peripheral blood sample was provided by each donor, and peripheral blood mononuclear cells were used for TCR beta sequencing. The Qiagen DNeasy Blood Extraction Kit was used to extract genomic DNA from the blood cell samples. The library came from the immunoSEQ multiplex PCR assay. A mixture of 60 forward primers for TCR Vbeta segments and 13 reverse primers for TCR Jbeta segments was used in the multiplex PCR. The CDR3 region of rearranged TCR beta genes was amplified from genomic DNA by a multiplex PCR assay. On the Illumina HiSeq System, the amplified TCR beta libraries were sequenced as 87-base-pair reads. Processing in the source paper ran as follows. Across the roughly 600 repertoires, a later analysis counted roughly 77 million unique TCR beta chains, roughly 11 million of which were shared by at least two donors. A nearest-neighbor algorithm error-corrected the raw reads and collapsed the reads into unique sequences, merging closely related sequences to remove PCR and sequencing errors. Alignment of CDR3 sequences to IMGT reference sequences was used to assign V, D and J gene segments. Each retained sequence needed at least a six-nucleotide match to both a V gene segment and a J gene segment. Rearrangements were classified as productive when the CDR3 lacked stop codons and remained in frame with V and J, and all other rearrangements were classified as non-productive. Following IMGT convention, CDR3 was defined as the stretch from the second conserved V-encoded cysteine up to the conserved J-encoded phenylalanine. The earlier analysis of approximately 590 of the donors excluded any sequence lacking an unambiguous match to a single V gene segment. In an earlier analysis of roughly 500 of the donors, V segments were called functional above 56.7% productive rearrangements and were called segregating when the between-donor standard deviation exceeded 5%. To diagnose cytomegalovirus status from the catalog of TCR beta chain sequences, a statistical classification framework was built. V and J gene assignment, in a later analysis, came from comparing TCR nucleotide sequences with IMGT/GENE-DB human TR gene sequences. A later analysis assigned CDR3 sequences and most-parsimonious VDJ recombination scenarios with the TCRdist pipeline. In a later analysis, each TCR beta chain was defined by its CDR3 amino acid sequence together with its V-gene family, and reads lacking a unique V-gene family were excluded. To address suspected cross-contamination and a sequencing artifact, a later analysis removed a few hundred highly shared, low-generation-probability nucleotide sequences. In a later analysis, a clonal expansion index was calculated for each public chain from normalized within-repertoire ranks of inferred template counts. In a later analysis, generation probabilities were computed with a VDJ recombination model fitted to out-of-frame rearrangements, and the resulting probabilities were checked against IGoR. Hypergeometric tests were used in a later analysis to score TCR-TCR, TCR-HLA and TCR-CMV co-occurrence, with a repertoire-size bias correction applied to the TCR pairs. To estimate false discovery rates, a later analysis permuted the HLA or CMV assignments 20 times. A later analysis grouped co-occurring TCRs with DBSCAN, adding TCRdist sequence similarity when clustering within HLA-allele-positive subsets. For co-occurrence clustering, repertoires with fewer than 30,000 or more than 120,000 public chains were excluded, along with about five repertoires with anomalous nucleotide sharing. TCRdb retrieved this table from immuneACCESS and kept in-frame rearrangements only. Not all clones are present; in checked studies, unresolved V genes account for under half, and no reason is known for the remainder. The V and J calls and clone size were taken over from that table, and D and trimming were inferred from the DNA. Recorded for this sample are some 190,000 clones; 9.5% of them occurred a single time. The ten largest clones take up roughly 1.4% of the sample.

The source material was PBMCs. This clonotype was sampled from a woman aged 30 to 39 in good health and CMV-seropositive.

The DNA sequence reads TGTGCCTGGAGTGTAAGGGGAACAGGGTATAATAATTCACCCCTCCACTTT. Its translation is CAWSVRGTGYNNSPLHF. The chain couples TRBV30 to TRBJ1-6; TRBD1 is a weak D gene call, 6 bases matching. The CDR3 spans 17 residues, from the cysteine through the phenylalanine. The DNA shown is the 51-base CDR3, in frame from base 1. The germline V gene (reference sequence) supplies CDR1 GTSNPN and CDR2 SVGIG. Trimming at the junction amounts to 0 bases on V and 5 bases on J, and the germline ends lie 17 bases apart.